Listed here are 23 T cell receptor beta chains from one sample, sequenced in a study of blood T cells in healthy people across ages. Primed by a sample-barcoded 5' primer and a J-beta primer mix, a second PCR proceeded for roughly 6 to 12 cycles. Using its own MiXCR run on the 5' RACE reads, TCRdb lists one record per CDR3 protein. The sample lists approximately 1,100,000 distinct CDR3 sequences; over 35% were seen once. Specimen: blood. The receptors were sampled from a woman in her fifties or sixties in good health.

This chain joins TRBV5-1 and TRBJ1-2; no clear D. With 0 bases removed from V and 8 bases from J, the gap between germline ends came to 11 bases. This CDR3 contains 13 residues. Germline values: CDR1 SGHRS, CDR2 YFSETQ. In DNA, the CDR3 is TGCGCCAGCAGCTTGGCCCGCGACCGGGGCTACACCTTC. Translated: CASSLARDRGYTF.

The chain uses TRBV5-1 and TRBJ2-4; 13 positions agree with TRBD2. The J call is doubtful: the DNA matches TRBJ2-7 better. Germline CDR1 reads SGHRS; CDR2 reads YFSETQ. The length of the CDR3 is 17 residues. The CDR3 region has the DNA TGCGCCAGCAGCATCGGGACTAGCGGGATAAGCGCCTACGAGCAGTACTTC. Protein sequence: CASSIGTSGISAYEQYF.

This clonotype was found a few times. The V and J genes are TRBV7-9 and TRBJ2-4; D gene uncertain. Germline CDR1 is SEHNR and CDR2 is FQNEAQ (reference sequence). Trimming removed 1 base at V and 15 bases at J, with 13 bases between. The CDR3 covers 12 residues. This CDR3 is CASSLGTAASYF. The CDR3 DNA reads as TGTGCCAGCAGCTTAGGAACCGCCGCTTCGTACTTC.

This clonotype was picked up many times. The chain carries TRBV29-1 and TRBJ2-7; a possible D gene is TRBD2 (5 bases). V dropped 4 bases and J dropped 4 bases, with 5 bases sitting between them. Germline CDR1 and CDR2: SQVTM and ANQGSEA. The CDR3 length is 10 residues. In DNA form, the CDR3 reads TGCAGCGTTGGGACTTACGAGCAGTACTTC. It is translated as CSVGTYEQYF.

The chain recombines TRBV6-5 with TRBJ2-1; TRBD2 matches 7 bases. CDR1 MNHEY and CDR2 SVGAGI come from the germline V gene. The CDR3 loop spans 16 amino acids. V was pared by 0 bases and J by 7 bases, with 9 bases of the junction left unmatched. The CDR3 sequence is CASSYSRDGGWNEQFF. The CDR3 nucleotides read TGTGCCAGCAGTTACTCAAGGGACGGGGGGTGGAATGAGCAGTTCTTC.

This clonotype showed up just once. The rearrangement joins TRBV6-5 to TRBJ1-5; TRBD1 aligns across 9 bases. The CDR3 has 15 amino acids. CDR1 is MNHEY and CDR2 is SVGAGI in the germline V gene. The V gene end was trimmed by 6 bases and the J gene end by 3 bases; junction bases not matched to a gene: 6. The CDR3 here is CASRDGTGNNQPQHF. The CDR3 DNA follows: TGTGCCAGCAGGGACGGGACAGGGAACAATCAGCCCCAGCATTTT.

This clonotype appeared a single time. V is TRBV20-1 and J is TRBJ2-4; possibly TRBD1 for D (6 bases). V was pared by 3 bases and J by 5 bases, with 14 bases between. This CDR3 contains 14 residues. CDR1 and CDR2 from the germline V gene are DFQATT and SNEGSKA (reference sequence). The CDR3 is CSASRQVRENIQYF. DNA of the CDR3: TGCAGTGCTAGCCGACAGGTTAGGGAAAACATTCAGTACTTC.

The CDR3 DNA sequence: TGCAGCGTTGGAGGATCAGGGGTGGGTGGCTACACCTTC. It is translated as CSVGGSGVGGYTF. The chain has TRBV29-1 and TRBJ1-2, with D maybe TRBD1 (6 bases). Germline assignment: CDR1 SQVTM and CDR2 ANQGSEA. The length of the CDR3 is 13 residues. V was cut by 4 bases and J by 7 bases, with 16 bases left in between.

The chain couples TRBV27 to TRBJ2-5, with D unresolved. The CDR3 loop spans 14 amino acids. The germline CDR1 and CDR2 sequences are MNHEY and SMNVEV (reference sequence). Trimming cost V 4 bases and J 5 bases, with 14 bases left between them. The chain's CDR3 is CASSSGPRRETQYF. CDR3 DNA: TGTGCCAGCAGTTCCGGGCCCCGCCGGGAGACCCAGTACTTC.

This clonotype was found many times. The CDR3 sequence: CASSLTGVYGYTF. DNA for the CDR3: TGTGCCAGCAGTTTGACAGGGGTGTATGGCTACACCTTC. The chain joins TRBV12-3 or TRBV12-4 to TRBJ1-2; 8 bases map to TRBD1. V shed 3 bases and J 5 bases; nucleotides not matched to a gene: 2. There are 13 residues in the CDR3.

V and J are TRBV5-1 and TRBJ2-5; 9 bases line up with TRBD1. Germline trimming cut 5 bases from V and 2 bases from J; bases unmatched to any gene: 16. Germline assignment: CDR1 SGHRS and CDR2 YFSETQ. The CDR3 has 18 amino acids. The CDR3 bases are TGCGCCAGCAGTAGGACAGGGGCCCTCGGGACGGGGCAAGAGACCCAGTACTTC. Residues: CASSRTGALGTGQETQYF. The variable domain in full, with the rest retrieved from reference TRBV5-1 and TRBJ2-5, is KAGVTQTPRYLIKTRGQQVTLSCSPISGHRSVSWYQQTPGQGLQFLFEYFSETQRNKGNFPGRFSGRQFSNSRSEMNVSTLELGDSALYLCASSRTGALGTGQETQYFGPGTRLLVL.

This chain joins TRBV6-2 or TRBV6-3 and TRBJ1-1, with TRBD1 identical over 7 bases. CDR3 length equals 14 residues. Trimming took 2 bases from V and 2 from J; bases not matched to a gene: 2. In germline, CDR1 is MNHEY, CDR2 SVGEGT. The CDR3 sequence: CASSYNRGNTEAFF. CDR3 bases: TGTGCCAGCAGTTACAACAGGGGTAACACTGAAGCTTTCTTT.

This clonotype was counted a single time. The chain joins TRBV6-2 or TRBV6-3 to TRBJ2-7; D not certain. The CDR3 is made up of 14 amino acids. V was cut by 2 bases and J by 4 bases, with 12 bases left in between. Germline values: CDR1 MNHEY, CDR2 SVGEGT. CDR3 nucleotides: TGTGCCAGCAGTTACGACCCCCGGCCATACGAGCAGTACTTC. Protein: CASSYDPRPYEQYF.

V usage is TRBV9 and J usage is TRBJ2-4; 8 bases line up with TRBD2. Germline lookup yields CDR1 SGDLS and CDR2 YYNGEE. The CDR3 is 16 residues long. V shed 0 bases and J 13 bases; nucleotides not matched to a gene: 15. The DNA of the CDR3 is TGTGCCAGCAGCGTAGGACCCACTAGCGGCACTTGGGAGCAGTACTTC. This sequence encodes CASSVGPTSGTWEQYF.

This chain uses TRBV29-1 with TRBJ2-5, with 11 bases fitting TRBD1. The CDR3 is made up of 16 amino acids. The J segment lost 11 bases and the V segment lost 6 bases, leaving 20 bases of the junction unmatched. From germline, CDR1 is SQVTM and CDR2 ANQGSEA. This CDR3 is CSVSRGTGGTYNKQYF. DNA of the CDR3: TGCAGCGTCTCCCGAGGGACAGGGGGTACCTACAATAAGCAGTACTTC.

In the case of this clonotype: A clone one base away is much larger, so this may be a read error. This CDR3 is CSAREEKNIQYF. The CDR3 region has the DNA TGCAGTGCTAGAGAGGAAAAAAACATTCAGTACTTC. J is TRBJ2-4 and V is TRBV20-1; D remains ambiguous. V was cut by 0 bases and J by 4 bases, with 4 bases left in between. CDR3 length: 12 amino acids. The germline V gene has CDR1 DFQATT and CDR2 SNEGSKA (reference sequence).

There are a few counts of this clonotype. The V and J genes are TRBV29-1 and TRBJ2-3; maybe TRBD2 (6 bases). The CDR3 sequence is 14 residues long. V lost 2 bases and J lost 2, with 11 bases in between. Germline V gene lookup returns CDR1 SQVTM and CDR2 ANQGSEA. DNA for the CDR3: TGCAGCGTTGAAAGGGACTTTACCACAGATACGCAGTATTTT. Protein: CSVERDFTTDTQYF.

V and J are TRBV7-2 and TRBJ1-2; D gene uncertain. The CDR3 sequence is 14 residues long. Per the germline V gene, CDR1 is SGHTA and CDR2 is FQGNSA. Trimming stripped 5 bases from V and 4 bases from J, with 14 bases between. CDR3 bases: TGTGCCAGCAGCCCACCCGGGTACCTCTATGGCTACACCTTC. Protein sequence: CASSPPGYLYGYTF. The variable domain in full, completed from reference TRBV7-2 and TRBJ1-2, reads GAGVSQSPSNKVTEKGKDVELRCDPISGHTALYWYRQSLGQGLEFLIYFQGNSAPDKSGLPSDRFSAERTGGSVSTLTIQRTQQEDSAVYLCASSPPGYLYGYTFGSGTRLTVV.

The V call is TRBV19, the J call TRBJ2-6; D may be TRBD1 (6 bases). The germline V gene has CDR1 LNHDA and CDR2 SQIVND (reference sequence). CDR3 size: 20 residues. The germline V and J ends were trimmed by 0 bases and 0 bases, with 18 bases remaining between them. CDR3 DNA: TGTGCCAGTAGTATAGATTGGCTTTGGACAGAGAGCTCTGGGGCCAACGTCCTGACTTTC. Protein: CASSIDWLWTESSGANVLTF.

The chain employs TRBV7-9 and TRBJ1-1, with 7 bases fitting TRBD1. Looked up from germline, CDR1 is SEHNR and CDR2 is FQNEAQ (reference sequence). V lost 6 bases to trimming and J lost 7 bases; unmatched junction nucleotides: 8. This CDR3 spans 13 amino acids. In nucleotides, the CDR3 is TGTGCCAGCAGTTCCACAGGGGTTGTTGAAGCTTTCTTT. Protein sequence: CASSSTGVVEAFF.

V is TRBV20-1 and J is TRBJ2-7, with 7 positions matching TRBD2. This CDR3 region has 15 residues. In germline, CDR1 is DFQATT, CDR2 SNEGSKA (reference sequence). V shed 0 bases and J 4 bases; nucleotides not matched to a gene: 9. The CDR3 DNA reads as TGCAGTGCTAGAGATTCGGGCGGGAGCACATACGAGCAGTACTTC. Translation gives CSARDSGGSTYEQYF.

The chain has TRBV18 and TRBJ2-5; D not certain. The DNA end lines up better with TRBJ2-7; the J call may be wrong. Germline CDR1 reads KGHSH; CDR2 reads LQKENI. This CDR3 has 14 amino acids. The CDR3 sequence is CASSPERYPYEQYF. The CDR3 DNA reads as TGTGCCAGCTCTCCCGAGAGATATCCCTACGAGCAGTACTTC.

The CDR3 DNA reads TGTGCCAGCAGCTTAGTGACCGGGGAGCGAGCGTACCGCTCCTACGAGCAGTACTTC. This translates into CASSLVTGERAYRSYEQYF. The chain links TRBV7-2 to TRBJ2-7, with D tentatively TRBD2 (5 bases). V lost 1 base and J lost 0, with 22 bases in between. Germline values: CDR1 SGHTA, CDR2 FQGNSA. CDR3 size: 19 residues. Filled out from reference TRBV7-2 and TRBJ2-7, the complete variable domain reads GAGVSQSPSNKVTEKGKDVELRCDPISGHTALYWYRQSLGQGLEFLIYFQGNSAPDKSGLPSDRFSAERTGGSVSTLTIQRTQQEDSAVYLCASSLVTGERAYRSYEQYFGPGTRLTVT.